The rows below give T cell receptor beta chains drawn from one sample of a study of CD8+CD57+ T cells in acquired aplastic anemia. TCRdb reprocessed the reads via MiXCR and lists one record per CDR3 protein. The table has a few hundred thousand distinct CDR3 sequences, approximately 51% seen once. Sequences were obtained from sorted CD4+, CD8+, or CD8+CD57+ T cells (not recorded which) from PBMCs. The receptors stem from a human donor with aplastic anemia. Each CDR3 is given with its conserved first and last residue. The D gene is left open where the match is weak. Only some rows state a clone size, as once, few, many or a class for expanded clones.

.,.,TRBV10-3,TRBJ1-5,CAISGDIGQPQHF,TGTGCCATCAGTGGCGACATAGGGCAGCCCCAGCATTTT
TRBD2,.,TRBV7-2,TRBJ2-3,CASSPRGLAGGSTDTQYF,TGTGCCAGCAGCCCAAGGGGACTAGCGGGGGGGAGCACAGATACGCAGTATTTT
.,many,TRBV10-3,TRBJ2-3,CAISEEAWGDRDTQYF,TGTGCCATCAGTGAGGAGGCGTGGGGCGATAGAGATACGCAGTATTTT
.,many,TRBV4-1,TRBJ1-1,CASSHPPSGITEAFF,TGCGCCAGCAGCCATCCACCCTCTGGGATCACTGAAGCTTTCTTT
.,.,TRBV19,TRBJ1-2,CASSISDYGYTF,TGTGCCAGTAGTATATCAGACTATGGCTACACCTTC
TRBD2,.,TRBV28,TRBJ2-2,CASSPYTPGTSGNTGELFF,TGTGCCAGCAGTCCCTATACTCCCGGGACTAGCGGAAACACCGGGGAGCTGTTTTTT
.,.,TRBV5-6,TRBJ1-1,CASTEHRVTEAFF,TGTGCCAGCACCGAACACAGGGTCACTGAAGCTTTCTTT
.,.,TRBV15,TRBJ1-6,CATSSQTHGPRNSPLHF,TGTGCCACCAGCAGCCAGACCCACGGCCCCAGGAATTCACCCCTCCACTTT
.,many,TRBV9,TRBJ2-3,CASSVGSDTQYF,TGTGCCAGCAGCGTAGGGTCAGATACGCAGTATTTT
.,.,TRBV6-5,TRBJ1-4,CASSYSPTRTNEKLFF,TGTGCCAGCAGTTACTCCCCGACTCGAACTAATGAAAAACTGTTTTTT
.,many,TRBV20-1,TRBJ2-7,CSAAAGGAYEQYF,TGCAGTGCAGCGGCAGGCGGGGCCTACGAGCAGTACTTC
TRBD1,.,TRBV7-9,TRBJ2-1,CASSYSGQGFNEQFF,TGTGCCAGCAGCTACAGCGGACAGGGGTTCAATGAGCAGTTCTTC
TRBD1,.,TRBV20-1,TRBJ2-1,CSVRGQGGNEQFF,TGCAGTGTCAGGGGACAGGGAGGCAATGAGCAGTTCTTC
.,.,TRBV5-4,TRBJ2-5,CATAGAHLETQYF,TGTGCCACTGCGGGGGCCCACCTGGAAACCCAGTACTTC
.,.,TRBV10-3,TRBJ1-1,CAISGSGIMDTEAFF,TGTGCCATCAGTGGGTCGGGAATAATGGATACTGAAGCTTTCTTT
.,.,TRBV7-2,TRBJ2-7,CASSGRTGVEQYF,TGTGCTAGCAGCGGGAGGACAGGGGTCGAGCAGTACTTC
TRBD2,.,TRBV20-1,TRBJ2-7,CSAIPSSGGSLRSEQYF,TGCAGTGCCATCCCGTCTAGCGGGGGTTCTCTCAGGAGCGAGCAGTACTTC
.,.,TRBV2,TRBJ1-3,CASSEGSWRKGNTIYF,TGTGCCAGCAGTGAAGGATCTTGGCGAAAAGGAAACACCATATATTTT
TRBD2,many,TRBV6-5,TRBJ2-3,CASSSKRGSTDTQYF,TGTGCCAGCAGTTCGAAGCGGGGTAGCACAGATACGCAGTATTTT
TRBD2,.,TRBV7-8,TRBJ2-5,CASSSLAGGFGVQYF,TGTGCCAGCAGCTCCTTGGCGGGGGGTTTTGGTGTCCAGTACTTC